Listed here are 22 T cell receptor beta chains from one sample, sequenced in a study of shared clonotypes between healthy human individuals. The protocol was immunoSEQ multiplex PCR, while the TCRdb copy is restricted to in-frame clones and leaves out a portion. The sample has 90,000 to 150,000 clones, 68% seen once. What was sequenced was memory CD8+ T cells sorted from blood. Documented subset: CD45RO+ cells pooled with CCR7-negative TemRA cells. These receptors all stem from a woman aged 25 to 39 in good health.

The gene calls are TRBV29-1 and TRBJ2-7, with D tentatively TRBD2 (7 bases). Per germline, CDR1 SQVTM and CDR2 ANQGSEA. Deletions cut 7 bases from V and 2 bases from J, with 36 bases between. This CDR3 is 20 amino acids long. CDR3 amino acids: CSGGGGFLIKFDLGTYEQYF. The CDR3 coding sequence is TGCAGCGGAGGGGGGGGATTCTTAATAAAGTTCGACTTGGGTACCTACGAGCAGTACTTC.

This chain links TRBV11-2 with TRBJ2-5, with D possibly called TRBD1 or TRBD2 (5 bases each). V was shortened by 3 bases and J by 9 bases, with 23 bases between the two germline ends. The germline V gene has CDR1 SGHAT and CDR2 FQNNGV. The CDR3 extends over 16 amino acids. The chain's CDR3 is CASSFGTGTKPWAQYF. DNA for the CDR3: TGTGCCAGCAGCTTTGGAACCGGGACCAAACCCTGGGCCCAGTACTTC. Full variable domain (missing parts from reference TRBV11-2 and TRBJ2-5): EAGVAQSPRYKIIEKRQSVAFWCNPISGHATLYWYQQILGQGPKLLIQFQNNGVVDDSQLPKDRFSAERLKGVDSTLKIQPAKLEDSAVYLCASSFGTGTKPWAQYFGPGTRLLVL.

The chain combines TRBV7-9 with TRBJ1-2; tentative D call: TRBD1 (6 bases). Germline V CDR1 and CDR2: SEHNR, FQNEAQ (reference sequence). The CDR3 runs to 14 residues. The V end lost 4 bases, the J end lost 4 bases, and 13 bases lay between the germline ends. The CDR3 is CASSSAQGIYGYTF. The CDR3 nucleotides are TGTGCCAGCAGCTCAGCCCAGGGGATCTATGGCTACACCTTC.

This clone was observed once. The genes are TRBV6-6 and TRBJ1-5; D gene unclear. Trimming removed 2 bases at V and 2 bases at J, with 7 bases between. The CDR3 is 14 residues long. Germline V lookup: CDR1 MNHNY, CDR2 SVGAGI (reference sequence). CDR3 sequence reads: CASSYTGGNQPQHF. Written as DNA, the CDR3 is TGTGCCAGCAGTTACACCGGTGGCAATCAGCCCCAGCATTTT.

This clone appeared once. V is TRBV29-1 and J is TRBJ2-1, with D unresolved. Germline values: CDR1 SQVTM, CDR2 ANQGSEA. Trimming pared 7 bases from V and 0 bases from J, leaving 13 bases between. This CDR3 spans 14 amino acids. The CDR3 protein is CSALQPSSYNEQFF. The CDR3 nucleotides read TGCAGCGCCCTACAGCCAAGCTCCTACAATGAGCAGTTCTTC.

V and J are TRBV2 and TRBJ2-1, with D possibly being TRBD2 (7 bases). The V gene's germline CDR1 is SNHLY and CDR2 FYNNEI. This CDR3 has 12 residues. V was trimmed by 9 bases and J by 5 bases, leaving 11 bases between them. CDR3 in DNA: TGTGCCAGTCGGGGGGCGGACAATGAGCAGTTCTTC. Protein product: CASRGADNEQFF.

This clone was picked up a small number of times. The chain recombines TRBV29-1 with TRBJ1-3, with D perhaps TRBD1 (5 bases). With 2 bases removed from V and 4 bases from J, the gap between germline ends came to 12 bases. Germline CDR1 is SQVTM and CDR2 is ANQGSEA. CDR3 size: 14 residues. The CDR3 loop is CSVEWGLTGNTIYF. The CDR3 bases are TGCAGCGTTGAATGGGGACTGACCGGAAACACCATATATTTT.

The V gene is TRBV4-1, the J gene TRBJ2-7, with a tentative D call TRBD2 (5 bases). The CDR3 runs 14 residues. The ends were cut back, 4 bases at V and 5 bases at J, with 15 bases in the middle. Germline assignment: CDR1 MGHRA and CDR2 YSYEKL. The CDR3, as DNA: TGCGCCAGCAGCCCCCGTTTTGTGAGGGACGAGCAGTACTTC. It translates to CASSPRFVRDEQYF.

The J gene is TRBJ2-2, the V gene TRBV25-1; tentative D call: TRBD1 (7 bases). The CDR3 covers 17 residues. The germline gives CDR1 MGHDK, CDR2 SYGVNS. The V gene lost 3 bases and the J gene lost 7 bases, with 21 bases spanning the gap. The CDR3 sequence: CASSDRQGEALFGELFF. The CDR3 DNA reads as TGTGCCAGCAGTGACCGCCAGGGGGAGGCCTTGTTCGGGGAGCTGTTTTTT. Full variable domain (missing parts from reference TRBV25-1 and TRBJ2-2): EADIYQTPRYLVIGTGKKITLECSQTMGHDKMYWYQQDPGMELHLIHYSYGVNSTEKGDLSSESTVSRIRTEHFPLTLESARPSHTSQYLCASSDRQGEALFGELFFGEGSRLTVL.

The chain's CDR3 is CASSGTSGYYEQYF. Here the CDR3 DNA reads TGTGCCAGCAGTGGGACTAGCGGGTACTACGAGCAGTACTTC. The rearrangement links TRBV25-1 to TRBJ2-5; 11 positions match TRBD2. The J call may be in error: the DNA end matches TRBJ2-7 better. The CDR3 totals 14 residues. Per germline, CDR1 MGHDK and CDR2 SYGVNS.

The gene calls are TRBV10-3 and TRBJ2-7; tentatively, D is TRBD2 (5 bases). The CDR3 totals 14 residues. The V end was cut by 5 bases, the J end by 4 bases, with 15 bases between. Germline V gives CDR1 ENHRY, CDR2 SYGVKD. CDR3 in amino acids: CAISSSDLVYEQYF. For the CDR3, the DNA is TGTGCCATCAGTAGTAGCGACCTTGTTTACGAGCAGTACTTC.

The chain has TRBV5-6 and TRBJ2-2; 9 nucleotides align to TRBD1. Germline assignment: CDR1 SGHDT and CDR2 YYEEEE. The V segment lost 1 base and the J segment 6 bases; nucleotides outside the gene matches: 7. The CDR3 loop spans 16 amino acids. CDR3 region: CASSLFWTGVPGELFF. DNA of the CDR3: TGTGCCAGCAGCTTGTTCTGGACAGGGGTTCCCGGGGAGCTGTTTTTT.

The gene calls are TRBV28 and TRBJ1-1; D perhaps matches TRBD1 (6 bases). Trimming took off 5 bases at V and 3 bases at J, with 13 bases between the two ends. The CDR3 consists of 14 residues. Per germline, CDR1 MDHEN and CDR2 SYDVKM. CDR3 in DNA: TGTGCCAGCAGTGGGGGGCTTGAGGACACTGAAGCTTTCTTT. Its translation: CASSGGLEDTEAFF.

The V gene is TRBV2, the J gene TRBJ2-7, with 7 bases fitting TRBD2. The J segment lost 0 bases and the V segment lost 3 bases, leaving 8 bases of the junction unmatched. Looked up from germline, CDR1 is SNHLY and CDR2 is FYNNEI. This CDR3 is 16 amino acids long. The CDR3 spells CASSEHLAVHSYEQYF. The CDR3 DNA is TGTGCCAGCAGTGAGCACCTAGCGGTACACTCCTACGAGCAGTACTTC.

The chain uses TRBV5-5 and TRBJ2-3; 9 nucleotides align to TRBD2. Germline V gene data show CDR1 as SGHKS and CDR2 as YYEKEE (reference sequence). V shed 2 bases, J shed 3 bases, and the junction held 4 bases outside the gene matches. The CDR3 is 15 residues long. CDR3 in DNA: TGTGCCAGCAGCTTCCAGCGGGAGGTGACAGATACGCAGTATTTT. Amino acid sequence: CASSFQREVTDTQYF.

This clone was detected a few times. The genes are TRBV6-4 and TRBJ2-3; 13 bases are shared with TRBD2. V was pared by 5 bases and J by 2 bases, with 7 bases of the junction left unmatched. CDR1 MRHNA and CDR2 SNTAGT come from the germline V gene. The CDR3 has 17 amino acids. For the CDR3, the DNA is TGTGCCAGCAGTAGCGGGACTAGCGGGACCCACACAGATACGCAGTATTTT. Protein product: CASSSGTSGTHTDTQYF.

The rearrangement joins TRBV7-8 to TRBJ1-1; D not certain. Germline assignment: CDR1 SGHVS and CDR2 FQNEAQ. The CDR3 runs to 16 residues. Trimming cost V 0 bases and J 0 bases, with 11 bases left between them. The CDR3 DNA reads as TGTGCCAGCAGCTTAGCGGGGTCGAACATGAACACTGAAGCTTTCTTT. This encodes CASSLAGSNMNTEAFF.

The V and J genes are TRBV9 and TRBJ2-3; maybe TRBD2 (5 bases). Germline CDR1 SGDLS, CDR2 YYNGEE. V lost 0 bases, J lost 4 bases, and 12 bases lay in between. The CDR3 sequence is 15 residues long. The CDR3 DNA sequence: TGTGCCAGCAGCGTAGCGGGGTTCGGGGCAGATACGCAGTATTTT. Protein product: CASSVAGFGADTQYF.

In its sample, this clone was seen once. V usage is TRBV29-1 and J usage is TRBJ2-1; 11 bases agree with TRBD2. This CDR3 has 15 amino acids. CDR1 is SQVTM, CDR2 ANQGSEA, per germline. Germline trimming cut 7 bases from V and 0 bases from J; bases unmatched to any gene: 5. Written as DNA, the CDR3 is TGCAGCGCAAGACTAGCGGGGAACTCCTACAATGAGCAGTTCTTC. Translating gives CSARLAGNSYNEQFF.

The chain combines TRBV5-4 with TRBJ1-1; D call uncertain. V dropped 4 bases and J dropped 5 bases, with 9 bases sitting between them. The length of the CDR3 is 12 residues. Germline V CDR1 and CDR2: SGHNT, YYREEE (reference sequence). CDR3 sequence: CASSLRGTEAFF. The CDR3 DNA reads TGTGCCAGCAGCCTAAGAGGTACTGAAGCTTTCTTT.

The rearrangement uses TRBV7-2 and TRBJ2-3, with D possibly matching TRBD1 (6 bases). This CDR3 has 15 residues. Germline V gene lookup returns CDR1 SGHTA and CDR2 FQGNSA. V was clipped by 2 bases and J by 4 bases, with 13 bases between them. CDR3 loop: CASSLNRALADTQYF. As DNA, the CDR3 is TGTGCCAGCAGCTTAAACAGGGCCTTGGCAGATACGCAGTATTTT.

The chain employs TRBV19 and TRBJ2-7; D is undetermined. Germline loops: CDR1 LNHDA, CDR2 SQIVND (reference sequence). V was shortened by 3 bases and J by 7 bases, with 13 bases between the two germline ends. CDR3 size: 13 residues. The CDR3 DNA follows: TGTGCCAGTAGTATCGGACCAACTTTGGAGCAGTACTTC. It encodes CASSIGPTLEQYF.